The TCR beta chain described here comes from a study of cytomegalovirus exposure and HLA in healthy donors. V was clipped by 8 bases and J by 0 bases, with 12 bases between them. The length of the CDR3 is 13 residues. Germline CDR1 reads GTSNPN; CDR2 reads SVGIG (reference sequence). The primer mix had 60 Vbeta and 13 Jbeta primers. Profiled with immunoSEQ multiplex PCR; TCRdb holds only in-frame clones, not every one. The profile shows more than 150,000 clones, roughly 87% of them singletons. Sequencing input: PBMCs. The chain has TRBV30 and TRBJ2-3; D uncertain. The TCR comes from a girl younger than two in good health and CMV-seronegative. The DNA for the CDR3 is TGTGCCAGGAACAGCCTTAGCACAGATACGCAGTATTTT. Its translation: CARNSLSTDTQYF.